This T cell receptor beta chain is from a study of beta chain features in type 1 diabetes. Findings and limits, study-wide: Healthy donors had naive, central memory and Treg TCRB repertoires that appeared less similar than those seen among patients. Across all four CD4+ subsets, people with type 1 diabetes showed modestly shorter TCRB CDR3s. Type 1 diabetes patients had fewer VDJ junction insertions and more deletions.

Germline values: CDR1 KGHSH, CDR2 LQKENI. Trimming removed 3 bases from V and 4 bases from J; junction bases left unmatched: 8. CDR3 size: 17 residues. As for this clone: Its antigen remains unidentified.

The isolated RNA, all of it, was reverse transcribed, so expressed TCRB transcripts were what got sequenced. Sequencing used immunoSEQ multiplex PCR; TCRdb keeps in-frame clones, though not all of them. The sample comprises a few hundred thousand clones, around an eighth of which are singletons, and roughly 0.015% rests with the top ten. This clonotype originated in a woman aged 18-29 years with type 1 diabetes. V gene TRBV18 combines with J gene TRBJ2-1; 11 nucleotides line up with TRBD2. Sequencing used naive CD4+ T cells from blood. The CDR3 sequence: CASSPNGLAGRYNEQFF. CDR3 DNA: TGTGCCAGCTCACCCAACGGACTAGCGGGTCGATACAATGAGCAGTTCTTC.